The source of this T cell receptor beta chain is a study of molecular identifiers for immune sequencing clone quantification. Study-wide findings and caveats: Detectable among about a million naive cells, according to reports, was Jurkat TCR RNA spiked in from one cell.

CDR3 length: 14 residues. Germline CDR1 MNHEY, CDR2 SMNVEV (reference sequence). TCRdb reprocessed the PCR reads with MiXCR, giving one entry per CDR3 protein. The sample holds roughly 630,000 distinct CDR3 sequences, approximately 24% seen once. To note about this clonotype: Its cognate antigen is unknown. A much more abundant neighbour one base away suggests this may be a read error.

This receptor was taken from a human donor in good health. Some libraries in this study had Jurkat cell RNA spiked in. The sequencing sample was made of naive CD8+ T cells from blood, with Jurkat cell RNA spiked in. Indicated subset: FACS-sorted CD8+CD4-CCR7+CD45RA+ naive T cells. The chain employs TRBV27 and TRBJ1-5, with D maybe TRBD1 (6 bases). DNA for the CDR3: TGTGCCAACAGTTTAAAGGGGGGCAACCAGCCCCAGCATTTT. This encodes CANSLKGGNQPQHF.